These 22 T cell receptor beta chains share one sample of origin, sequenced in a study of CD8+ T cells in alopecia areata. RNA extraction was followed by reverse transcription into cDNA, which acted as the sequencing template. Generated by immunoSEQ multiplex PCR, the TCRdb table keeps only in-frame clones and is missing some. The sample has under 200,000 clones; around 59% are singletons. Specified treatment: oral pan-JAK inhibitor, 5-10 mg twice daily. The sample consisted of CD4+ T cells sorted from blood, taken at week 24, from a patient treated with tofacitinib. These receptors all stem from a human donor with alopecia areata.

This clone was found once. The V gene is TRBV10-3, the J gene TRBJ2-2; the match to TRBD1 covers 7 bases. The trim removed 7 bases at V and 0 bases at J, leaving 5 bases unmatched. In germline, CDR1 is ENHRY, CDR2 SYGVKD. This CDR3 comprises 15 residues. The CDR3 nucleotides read TGTGCCATCAAAGGGGGCCCGACGAACACCGGGGAGCTGTTTTTT. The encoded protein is CAIKGGPTNTGELFF.

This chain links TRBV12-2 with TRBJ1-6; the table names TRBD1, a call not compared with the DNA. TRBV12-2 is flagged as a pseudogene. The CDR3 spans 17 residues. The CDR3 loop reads CASRPNPEGTDNSPLHF. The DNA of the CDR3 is TGTGCAAGTCGCCCCAACCCAGAGGGGACAGATAATTCACCCCTCCACTTT.

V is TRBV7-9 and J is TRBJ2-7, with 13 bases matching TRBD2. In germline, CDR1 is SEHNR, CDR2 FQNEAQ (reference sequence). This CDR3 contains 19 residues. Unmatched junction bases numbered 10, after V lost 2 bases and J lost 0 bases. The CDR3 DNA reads TGTGCCAGCAGCTTAAGACTAGCGGGGGGCCTCGATCCCTCCTACGAGCAGTACTTC. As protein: CASSLRLAGGLDPSYEQYF.

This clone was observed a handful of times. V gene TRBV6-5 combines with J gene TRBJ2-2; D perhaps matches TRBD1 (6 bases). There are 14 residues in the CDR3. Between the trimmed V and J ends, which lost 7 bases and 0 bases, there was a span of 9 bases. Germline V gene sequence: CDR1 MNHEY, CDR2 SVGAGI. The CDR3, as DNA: TGTGCCAGCAAGCGGACAGCGAACACCGGGGAGCTGTTTTTT. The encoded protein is CASKRTANTGELFF.

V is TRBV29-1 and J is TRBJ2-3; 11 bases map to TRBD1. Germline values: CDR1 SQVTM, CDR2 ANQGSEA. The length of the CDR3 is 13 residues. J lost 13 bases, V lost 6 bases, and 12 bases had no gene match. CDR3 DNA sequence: TGCAGCGTATGGGGGACAGGGGGTAGTATCGAGTATTTT. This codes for CSVWGTGGSIEYF.

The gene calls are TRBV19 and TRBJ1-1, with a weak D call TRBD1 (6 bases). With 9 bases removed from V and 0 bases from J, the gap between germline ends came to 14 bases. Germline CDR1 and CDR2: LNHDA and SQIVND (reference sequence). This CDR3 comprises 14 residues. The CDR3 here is CASTPGQMNTEAFF. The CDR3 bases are TGTGCCAGCACGCCGGGACAAATGAACACTGAAGCTTTCTTT. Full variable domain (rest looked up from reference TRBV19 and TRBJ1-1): DGGITQSPKYLFRKEGQNVTLSCEQNLNHDAMYWYRQDPGQGLRLIYYSQIVNDFQKGDIAEGYSVSREKKESFPLTVTSAQKNPTAFYLCASTPGQMNTEAFFGQGTRLTVV.

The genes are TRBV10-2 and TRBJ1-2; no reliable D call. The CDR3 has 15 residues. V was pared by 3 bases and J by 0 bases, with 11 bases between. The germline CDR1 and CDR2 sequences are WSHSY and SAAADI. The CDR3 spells CASSDRSGTNYGYTF. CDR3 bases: TGCGCCAGCAGTGATCGGAGTGGTACTAACTATGGCTACACCTTC.

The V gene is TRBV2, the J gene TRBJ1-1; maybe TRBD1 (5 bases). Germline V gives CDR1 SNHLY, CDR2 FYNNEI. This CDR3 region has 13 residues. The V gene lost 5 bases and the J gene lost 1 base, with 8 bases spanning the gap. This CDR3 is CASSYGGNTEAFF. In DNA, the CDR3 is TGTGCCAGCAGTTATGGGGGGAACACTGAAGCTTTCTTT. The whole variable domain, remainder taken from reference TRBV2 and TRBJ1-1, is EPEVTQTPSHQVTQMGQEVILRCVPISNHLYFYWYRQILGQKVEFLVSFYNNEISEKSEIFDDQFSVERPDGSNFTLKIRSTKLEDSAMYFCASSYGGNTEAFFGQGTRLTVV.

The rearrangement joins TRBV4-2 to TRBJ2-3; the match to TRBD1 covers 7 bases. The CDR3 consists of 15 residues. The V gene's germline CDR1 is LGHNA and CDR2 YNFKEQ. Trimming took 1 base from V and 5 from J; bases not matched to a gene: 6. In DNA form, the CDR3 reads TGTGCCAGCAGCCAAGGAGGGGGCCGGGGAGATACGCAGTATTTT. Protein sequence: CASSQGGGRGDTQYF.

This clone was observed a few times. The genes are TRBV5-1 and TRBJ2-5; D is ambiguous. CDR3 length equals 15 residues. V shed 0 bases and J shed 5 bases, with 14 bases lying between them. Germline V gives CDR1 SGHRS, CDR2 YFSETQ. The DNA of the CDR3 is TGCGCCAGCAGCTTGGAGTCAGCCTACGGGGAGACCCAGTACTTC. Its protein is CASSLESAYGETQYF.

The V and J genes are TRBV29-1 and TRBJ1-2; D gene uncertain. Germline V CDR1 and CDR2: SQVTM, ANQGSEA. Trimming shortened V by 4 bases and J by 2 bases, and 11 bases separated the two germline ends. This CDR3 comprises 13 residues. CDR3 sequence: CSVVGRMNYGYTF. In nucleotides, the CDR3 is TGCAGCGTTGTAGGTCGGATGAACTATGGCTACACCTTC. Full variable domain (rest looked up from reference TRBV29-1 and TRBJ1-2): SAVISQKPSRDICQRGTSLTIQCQVDSQVTMMFWYRQQPGQSLTLIATANQGSEATYESGFVIDKFPISRPNLTFSTLTVSNMSPEDSSIYLCSVVGRMNYGYTFGSGTRLTVV.

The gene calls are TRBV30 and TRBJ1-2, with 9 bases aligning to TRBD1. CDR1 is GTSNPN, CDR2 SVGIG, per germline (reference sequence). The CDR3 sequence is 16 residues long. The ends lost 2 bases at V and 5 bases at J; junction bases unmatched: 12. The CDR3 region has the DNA TGTGCCTGGAGTCCGACTACACCGGGACAGGGATATGGCTACACCTTC. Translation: CAWSPTTPGQGYGYTF.

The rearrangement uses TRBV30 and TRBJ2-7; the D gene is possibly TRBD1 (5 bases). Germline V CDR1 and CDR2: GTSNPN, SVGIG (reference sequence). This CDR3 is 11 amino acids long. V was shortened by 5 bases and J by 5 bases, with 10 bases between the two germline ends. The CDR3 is CAWDQGHEQYF. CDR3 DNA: TGTGCCTGGGACCAGGGCCACGAGCAGTACTTC. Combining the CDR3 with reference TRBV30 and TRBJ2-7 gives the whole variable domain SQTIHQWPATLVQPVGSPLSLECTVEGTSNPNLYWYRQAAGRGLQLLFYSVGIGQISSEVPQNLSASRPQDRQFILSSKKLLLSDSGFYLCAWDQGHEQYFGPGTRLTVT.

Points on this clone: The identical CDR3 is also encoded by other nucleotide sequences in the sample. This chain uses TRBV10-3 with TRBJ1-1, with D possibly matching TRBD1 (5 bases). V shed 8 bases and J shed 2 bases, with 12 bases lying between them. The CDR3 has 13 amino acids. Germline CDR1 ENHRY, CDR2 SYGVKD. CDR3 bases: TGTGCCATCGGGGGGACTGCCAACACTGAAGCTTTCTTT. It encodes CAIGGTANTEAFF.

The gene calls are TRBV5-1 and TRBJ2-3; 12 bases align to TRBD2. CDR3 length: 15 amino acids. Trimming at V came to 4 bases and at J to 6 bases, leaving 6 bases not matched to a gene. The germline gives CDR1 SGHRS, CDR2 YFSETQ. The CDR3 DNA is TGCGCCAGCAGCCCATCTAGCGGGAGGGCGGATACGCAGTATTTT. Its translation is CASSPSSGRADTQYF.

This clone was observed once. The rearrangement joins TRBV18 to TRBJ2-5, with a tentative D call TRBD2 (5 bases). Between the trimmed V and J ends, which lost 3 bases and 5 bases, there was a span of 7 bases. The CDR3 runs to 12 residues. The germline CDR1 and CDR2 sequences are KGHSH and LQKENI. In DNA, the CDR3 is TGTGCCAGCTCACCCTGGGAGGAGACCCAGTACTTC. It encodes CASSPWEETQYF.

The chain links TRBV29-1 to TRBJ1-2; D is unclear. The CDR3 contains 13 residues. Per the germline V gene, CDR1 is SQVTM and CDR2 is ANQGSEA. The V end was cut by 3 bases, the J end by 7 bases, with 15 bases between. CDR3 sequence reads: CSVEEDAGGGYTF. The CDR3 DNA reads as TGCAGCGTTGAGGAGGACGCGGGAGGTGGCTACACCTTC.

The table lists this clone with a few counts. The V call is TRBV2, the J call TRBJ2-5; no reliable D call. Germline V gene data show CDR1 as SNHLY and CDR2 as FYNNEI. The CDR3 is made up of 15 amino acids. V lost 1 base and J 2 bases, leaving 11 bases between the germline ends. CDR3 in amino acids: CASSEGGSLQETQYF. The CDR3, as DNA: TGTGCCAGCAGTGAAGGCGGTAGCCTTCAAGAGACCCAGTACTTC.

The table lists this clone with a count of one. CDR3 bases: TGCGCCAGCAGCCGGGCGCCTTGGGTGAACACTGAAGCTTTCTTT. This sequence encodes CASSRAPWVNTEAFF. This chain uses TRBV4-1 with TRBJ1-1, with D unclear. This CDR3 is built from 15 residues. V lost 4 bases and J 0 bases, leaving 12 bases between the germline ends. Looked up from germline, CDR1 is MGHRA and CDR2 is YSYEKL.

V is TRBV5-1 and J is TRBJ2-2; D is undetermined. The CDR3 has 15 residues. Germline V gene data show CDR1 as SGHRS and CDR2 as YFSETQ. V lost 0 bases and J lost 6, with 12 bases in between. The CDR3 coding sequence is TGCGCCAGCAGCTTGGATCCGGCTGCCTCCGGGGAGCTGTTTTTT. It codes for CASSLDPAASGELFF.

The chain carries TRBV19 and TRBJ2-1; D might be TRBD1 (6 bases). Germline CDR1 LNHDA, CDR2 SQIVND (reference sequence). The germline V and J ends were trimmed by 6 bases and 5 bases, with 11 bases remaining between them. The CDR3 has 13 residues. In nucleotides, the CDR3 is TGTGCCAGTAGACCGGACAGAGACAATGAGCAGTTCTTC. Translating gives CASRPDRDNEQFF. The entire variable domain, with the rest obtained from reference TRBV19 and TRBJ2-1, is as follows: DGGITQSPKYLFRKEGQNVTLSCEQNLNHDAMYWYRQDPGQGLRLIYYSQIVNDFQKGDIAEGYSVSREKKESFPLTVTSAQKNPTAFYLCASRPDRDNEQFFGPGTRLTVL.

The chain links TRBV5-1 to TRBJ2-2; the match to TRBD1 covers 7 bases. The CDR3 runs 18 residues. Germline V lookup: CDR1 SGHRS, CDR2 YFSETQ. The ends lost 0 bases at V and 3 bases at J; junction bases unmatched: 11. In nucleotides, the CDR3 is TGCGCCAGCAGCTTGGGGAAGGGGGCCCTCGACGACACCGGGGAGCTGTTTTTT. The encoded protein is CASSLGKGALDDTGELFF.